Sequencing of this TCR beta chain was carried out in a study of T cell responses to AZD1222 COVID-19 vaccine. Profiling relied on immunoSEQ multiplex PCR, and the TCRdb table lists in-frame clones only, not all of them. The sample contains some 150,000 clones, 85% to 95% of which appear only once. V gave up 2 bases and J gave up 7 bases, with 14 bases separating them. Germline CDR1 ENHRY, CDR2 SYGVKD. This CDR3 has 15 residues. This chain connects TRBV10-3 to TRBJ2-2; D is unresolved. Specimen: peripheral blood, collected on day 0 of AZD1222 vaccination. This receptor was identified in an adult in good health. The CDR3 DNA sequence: TGTGCCATCAGTGAGAGTGGCCGGCTCGGCGGGGAGCTGTTTTTT. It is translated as CAISESGRLGGELFF.